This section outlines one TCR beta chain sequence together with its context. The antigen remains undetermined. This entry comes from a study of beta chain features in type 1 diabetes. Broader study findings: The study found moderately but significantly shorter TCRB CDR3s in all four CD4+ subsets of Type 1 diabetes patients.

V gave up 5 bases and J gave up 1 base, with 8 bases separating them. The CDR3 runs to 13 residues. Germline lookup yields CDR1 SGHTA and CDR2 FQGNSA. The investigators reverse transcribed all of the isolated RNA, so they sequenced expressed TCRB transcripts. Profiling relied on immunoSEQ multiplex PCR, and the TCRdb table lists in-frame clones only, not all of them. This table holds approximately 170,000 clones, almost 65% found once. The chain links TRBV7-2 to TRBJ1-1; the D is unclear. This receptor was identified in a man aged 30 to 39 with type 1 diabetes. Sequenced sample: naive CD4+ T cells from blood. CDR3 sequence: CASSPTANTEAFF. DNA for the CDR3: TGTGCCAGCAGCCCGACGGCGAACACTGAAGCTTTCTTT.